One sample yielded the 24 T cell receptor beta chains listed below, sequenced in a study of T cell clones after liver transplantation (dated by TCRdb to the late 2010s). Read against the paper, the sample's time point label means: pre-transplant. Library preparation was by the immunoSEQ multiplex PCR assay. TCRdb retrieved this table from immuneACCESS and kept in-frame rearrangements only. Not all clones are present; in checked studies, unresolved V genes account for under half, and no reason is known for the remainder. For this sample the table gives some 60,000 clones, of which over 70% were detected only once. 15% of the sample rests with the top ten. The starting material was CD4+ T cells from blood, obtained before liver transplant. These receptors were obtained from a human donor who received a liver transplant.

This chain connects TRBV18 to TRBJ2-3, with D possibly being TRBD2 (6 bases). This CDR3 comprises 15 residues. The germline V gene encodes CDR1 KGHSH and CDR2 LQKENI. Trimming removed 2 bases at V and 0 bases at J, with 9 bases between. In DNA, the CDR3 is TGTGCCAGCTCACCAGGCGGGGATAGCACAGATACGCAGTATTTT. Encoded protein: CASSPGGDSTDTQYF.

The CDR3 DNA reads as TGTGCCAGCAGCCCCACCCCCGGACAGGGCCGGCCCGGGGAGCTGTTTTTT. It specifies CASSPTPGQGRPGELFF. This chain links TRBV9 with TRBJ2-2; 8 bases map to TRBD1. The CDR3 has 17 amino acids. V dropped 4 bases and J dropped 6; count of bases not matched to a gene: 14. Germline V gene sequence: CDR1 SGDLS, CDR2 YYNGEE.

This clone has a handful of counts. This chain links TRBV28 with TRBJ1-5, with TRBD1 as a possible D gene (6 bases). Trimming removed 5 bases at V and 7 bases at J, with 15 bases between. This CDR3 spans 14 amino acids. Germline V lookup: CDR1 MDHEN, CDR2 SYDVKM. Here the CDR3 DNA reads TGTGCCAGCAGTGCCACAGGGAGTGGACAGCCCCAGCATTTT. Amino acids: CASSATGSGQPQHF.

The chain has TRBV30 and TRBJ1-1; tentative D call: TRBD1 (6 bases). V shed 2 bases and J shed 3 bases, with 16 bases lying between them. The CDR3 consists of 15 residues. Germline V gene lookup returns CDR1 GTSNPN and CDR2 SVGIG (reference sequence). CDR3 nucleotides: TGTGCCTGGAGTCCAGGGAGGGGGTGGGACACTGAAGCTTTCTTT. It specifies CAWSPGRGWDTEAFF.

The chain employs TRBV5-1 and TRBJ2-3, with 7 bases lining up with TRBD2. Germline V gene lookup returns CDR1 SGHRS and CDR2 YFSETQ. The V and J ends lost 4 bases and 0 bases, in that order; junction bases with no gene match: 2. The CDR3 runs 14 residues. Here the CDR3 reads CASSRRGSTDTQYF. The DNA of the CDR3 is TGCGCCAGCAGCCGGCGGGGGAGCACAGATACGCAGTATTTT.

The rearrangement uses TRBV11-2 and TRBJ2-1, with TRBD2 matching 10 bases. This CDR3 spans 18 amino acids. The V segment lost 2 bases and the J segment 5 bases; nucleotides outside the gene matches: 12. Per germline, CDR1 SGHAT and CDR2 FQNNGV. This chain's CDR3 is CASSLMLAGARINNEQFF. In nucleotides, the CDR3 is TGTGCCAGCAGCTTAATGCTAGCGGGGGCGCGGATCAACAATGAGCAGTTCTTC.

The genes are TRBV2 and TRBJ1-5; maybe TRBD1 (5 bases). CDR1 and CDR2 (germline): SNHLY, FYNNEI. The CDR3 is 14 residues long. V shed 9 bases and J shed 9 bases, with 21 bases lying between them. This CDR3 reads CASRNGGDSRPQHF. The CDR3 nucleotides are TGTGCCAGTAGGAATGGGGGGGACTCGCGGCCCCAGCATTTT. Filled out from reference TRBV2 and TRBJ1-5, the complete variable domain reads EPEVTQTPSHQVTQMGQEVILRCVPISNHLYFYWYRQILGQKVEFLVSFYNNEISEKSEIFDDQFSVERPDGSNFTLKIRSTKLEDSAMYFCASRNGGDSRPQHFGDGTRLSIL.

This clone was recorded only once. DNA of the CDR3: TGCAGCGTTGAAGATCCTTCAGGGGGCGTTCACGGGGAGCTGTTTTTT. Protein product: CSVEDPSGGVHGELFF. This chain joins TRBV29-1 and TRBJ2-2, with 8 bases matching TRBD1. The CDR3 loop spans 16 amino acids. Germline V CDR1 and CDR2: SQVTM, ANQGSEA. Trimming at V came to 0 bases and at J to 7 bases, leaving 10 bases not matched to a gene.

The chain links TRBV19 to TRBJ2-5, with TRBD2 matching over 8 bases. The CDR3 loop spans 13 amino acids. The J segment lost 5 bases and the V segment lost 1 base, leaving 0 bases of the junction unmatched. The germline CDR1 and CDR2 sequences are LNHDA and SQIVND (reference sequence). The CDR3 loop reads CASSIGLAETQYF. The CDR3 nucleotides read TGTGCCAGTAGTATAGGACTAGCGGAGACCCAGTACTTC. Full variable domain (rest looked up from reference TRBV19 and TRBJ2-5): DGGITQSPKYLFRKEGQNVTLSCEQNLNHDAMYWYRQDPGQGLRLIYYSQIVNDFQKGDIAEGYSVSREKKESFPLTVTSAQKNPTAFYLCASSIGLAETQYFGPGTRLLVL.

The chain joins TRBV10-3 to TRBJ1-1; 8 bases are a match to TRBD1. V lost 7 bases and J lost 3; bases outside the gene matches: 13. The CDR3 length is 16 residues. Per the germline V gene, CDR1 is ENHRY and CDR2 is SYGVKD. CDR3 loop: CAIMGQQGGKYTEAFF. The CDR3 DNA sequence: TGTGCCATCATGGGGCAACAGGGGGGAAAGTACACTGAAGCTTTCTTT.

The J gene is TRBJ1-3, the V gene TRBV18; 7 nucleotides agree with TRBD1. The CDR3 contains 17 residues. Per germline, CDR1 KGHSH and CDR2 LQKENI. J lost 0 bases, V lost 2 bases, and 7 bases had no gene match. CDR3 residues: CASSPDGQAISGNTIYF. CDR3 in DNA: TGTGCCAGCTCACCAGACGGACAGGCGATCTCTGGAAACACCATATATTTT.

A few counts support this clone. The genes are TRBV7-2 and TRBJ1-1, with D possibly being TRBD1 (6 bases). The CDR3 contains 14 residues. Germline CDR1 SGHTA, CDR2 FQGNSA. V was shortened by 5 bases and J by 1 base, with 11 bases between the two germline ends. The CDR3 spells CASSHRERNTEAFF. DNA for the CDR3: TGTGCCAGCAGCCACAGGGAGAGGAACACTGAAGCTTTCTTT.

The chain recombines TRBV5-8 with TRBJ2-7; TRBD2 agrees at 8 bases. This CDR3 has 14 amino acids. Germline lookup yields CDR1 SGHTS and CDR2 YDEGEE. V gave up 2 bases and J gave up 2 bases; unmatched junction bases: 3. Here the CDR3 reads CASSFAGGPYEQYF. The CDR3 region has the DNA TGTGCCAGCAGCTTCGCGGGGGGACCCTACGAGCAGTACTTC.

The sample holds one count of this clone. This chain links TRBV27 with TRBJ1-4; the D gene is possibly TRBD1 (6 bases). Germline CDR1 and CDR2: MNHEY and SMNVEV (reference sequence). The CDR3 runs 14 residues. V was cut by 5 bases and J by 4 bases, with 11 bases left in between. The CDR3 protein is CASSLQGNNEKLFF. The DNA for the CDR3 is TGTGCCAGCAGTCTTCAGGGGAATAATGAAAAACTGTTTTTT.

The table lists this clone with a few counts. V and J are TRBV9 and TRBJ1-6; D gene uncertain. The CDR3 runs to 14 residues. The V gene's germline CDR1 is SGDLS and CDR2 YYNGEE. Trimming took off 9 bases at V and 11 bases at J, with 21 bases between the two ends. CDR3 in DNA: TGTGCCACCGCGCCGGAGGCAAGCAGAGCACCCCTCCACTTT. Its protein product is CATAPEASRAPLHF.

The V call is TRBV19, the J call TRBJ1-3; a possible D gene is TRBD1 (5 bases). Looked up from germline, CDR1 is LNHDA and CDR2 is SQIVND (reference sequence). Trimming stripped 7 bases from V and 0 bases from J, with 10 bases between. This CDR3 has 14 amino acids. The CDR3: CASTHRNSGNTIYF. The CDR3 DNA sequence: TGTGCCAGTACCCACAGGAACTCTGGAAACACCATATATTTT.

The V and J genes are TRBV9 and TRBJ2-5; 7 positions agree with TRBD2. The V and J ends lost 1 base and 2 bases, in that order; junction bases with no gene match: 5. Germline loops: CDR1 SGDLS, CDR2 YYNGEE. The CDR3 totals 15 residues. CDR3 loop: CASSVQAGPQETQYF. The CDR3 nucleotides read TGTGCCAGCAGCGTACAAGCGGGGCCTCAAGAGACCCAGTACTTC.

The CDR3 protein is CASSVARDSFLGQPQHF. CDR3 coding DNA: TGCGCCAGCAGTGTCGCCAGGGATTCTTTCCTGGGTCAGCCCCAGCATTTT. V gene TRBV10-2 combines with J gene TRBJ1-5; a possible D gene is TRBD1 (5 bases). Germline values: CDR1 WSHSY, CDR2 SAAADI. V lost 4 bases and J lost 6, with 22 bases in between. CDR3 length: 17 residues.

CDR3 bases: TGTGCCAGCCACCGCGGGGGGGGTTTTCGTGAGCAGTTCTTC. It encodes CASHRGGGFREQFF. The gene calls are TRBV28 and TRBJ2-1; 9 bases match TRBD2. Germline CDR1 is MDHEN and CDR2 is SYDVKM. V was clipped by 8 bases and J by 9 bases; unmatched bases: 11. The CDR3 extends over 14 amino acids.

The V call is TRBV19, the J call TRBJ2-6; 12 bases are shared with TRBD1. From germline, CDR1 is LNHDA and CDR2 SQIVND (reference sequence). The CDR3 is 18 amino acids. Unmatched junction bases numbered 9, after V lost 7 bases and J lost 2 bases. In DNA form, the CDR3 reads TGTGCCAGTACTCAAACCGGGACAGGGGGCACTGGGGCCAACGTCCTGACTTTC. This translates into CASTQTGTGGTGANVLTF.

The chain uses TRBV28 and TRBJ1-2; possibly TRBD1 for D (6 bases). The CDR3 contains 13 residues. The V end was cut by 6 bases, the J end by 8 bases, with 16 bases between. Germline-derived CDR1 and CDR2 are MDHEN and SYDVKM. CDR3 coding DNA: TGTGCCAGCAGGACAGGTTTTTCGTCGGGCTACACCTTC. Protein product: CASRTGFSSGYTF.

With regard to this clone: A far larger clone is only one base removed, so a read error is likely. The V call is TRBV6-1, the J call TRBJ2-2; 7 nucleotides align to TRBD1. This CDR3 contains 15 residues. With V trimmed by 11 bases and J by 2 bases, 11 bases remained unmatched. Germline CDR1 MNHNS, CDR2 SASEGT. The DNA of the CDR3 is TGTGCCGCCTTCGGGACAGACTACAACACCGGGGAGCTGTTTTTT. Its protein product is CAAFGTDYNTGELFF.

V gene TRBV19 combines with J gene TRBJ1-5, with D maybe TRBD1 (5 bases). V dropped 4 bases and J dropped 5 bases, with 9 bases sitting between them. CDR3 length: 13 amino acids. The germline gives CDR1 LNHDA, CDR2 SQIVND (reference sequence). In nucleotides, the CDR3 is TGTGCCAGTAGTAATGACAGAGATCAGCCCCAGCATTTT. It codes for CASSNDRDQPQHF. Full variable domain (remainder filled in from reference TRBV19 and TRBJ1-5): DGGITQSPKYLFRKEGQNVTLSCEQNLNHDAMYWYRQDPGQGLRLIYYSQIVNDFQKGDIAEGYSVSREKKESFPLTVTSAQKNPTAFYLCASSNDRDQPQHFGDGTRLSIL.

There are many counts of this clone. This CDR3 is CASSRGLAFTDTQYF. CDR3 in DNA: TGCGCCAGCAGTCGAGGACTAGCTTTCACAGATACGCAGTATTTT. The rearrangement links TRBV5-1 to TRBJ2-3; 8 nucleotides match TRBD2. CDR3 length: 15 amino acids. Germline CDR1 and CDR2: SGHRS and YFSETQ. The J segment lost 2 bases and the V segment lost 5 bases, leaving 7 bases of the junction unmatched.